A single sample gave rise to the 16 T cell receptor beta chains below, sequenced in a study of T cells in Graves' hyperthyroidism and ophthalmopathy. RNA transcripts were the template for amplifying TCR beta CDR3 regions. The study used the HTBI primer set for a first-round RT-PCR of the TCR CDR3. MiXCR, applied by TCRdb to the multiplex PCR reads, yields one record per CDR3 protein. The table records about 590,000 distinct CDR3 sequences, about 15% of them present only once. The sample comprised blood. The receptors shown here come from a woman in her 30s with Graves' hyperthyroidism.

This chain joins TRBV29-1 and TRBJ2-7, with 9 positions matching TRBD1. V was clipped by 6 bases and J by 1 base; unmatched bases: 7. The CDR3 totals 14 residues. Germline CDR1 and CDR2: SQVTM and ANQGSEA. CDR3 protein: CSVQPGQGSYEQYF. The CDR3 DNA reads as TGCAGCGTACAACCGGGACAGGGATCCTACGAGCAGTACTTC.

This clonotype was recorded many times. The rearrangement joins TRBV27 to TRBJ2-7; TRBD1 matches 7 bases. This CDR3 is 14 amino acids long. Germline CDR1 reads MNHEY; CDR2 reads SMNVEV (reference sequence). V lost 3 bases, J lost 1 base, and 3 bases stayed unmatched. CDR3 loop: CASSLQGESYEQYF. CDR3 nucleotides: TGTGCCAGCAGTTTGCAGGGGGAGTCCTACGAGCAGTACTTC.

This clonotype was found many times. The V call is TRBV18, the J call TRBJ2-1; 9 bases match TRBD2. V lost 2 bases to trimming and J lost 10 bases; unmatched junction nucleotides: 6. The CDR3 totals 14 residues. Germline lookup yields CDR1 KGHSH and CDR2 LQKENI. Here the CDR3 reads CASSPSGRMREQFF. Written as DNA, the CDR3 is TGTGCCAGCTCACCAAGCGGGAGGATGCGGGAGCAGTTCTTC.

In this sample, this clonotype turned up a few times. The chain links TRBV5-1 to TRBJ2-5; the match to TRBD1 covers 7 bases. The V segment lost 4 bases and the J segment 4 bases; nucleotides outside the gene matches: 7. This CDR3 comprises 14 residues. CDR1 and CDR2 (germline): SGHRS, YFSETQ. The CDR3, as DNA: TGCGCCAGCAGCACAGGACAGGATGGAGAGACCCAGTACTTC. Protein sequence: CASSTGQDGETQYF.

This clonotype appeared many times. The CDR3 coding sequence is TGTGCCAGCAGTTACAGTACAGGGGGAGGCAATCAGCCCCAGCATTTT. Translation: CASSYSTGGGNQPQHF. The genes are TRBV6-2 or TRBV6-3 and TRBJ1-5; 8 nucleotides agree with TRBD1. CDR1 and CDR2 (germline): MNHEY, SVGEGT. Trimming took 2 bases from V and 2 from J; bases not matched to a gene: 5. This CDR3 is built from 16 residues.

This clonotype was counted ten times or more. The rearrangement uses TRBV28 and TRBJ2-1; maybe TRBD2 (6 bases). Trimming pared 2 bases from V and 8 bases from J, leaving 22 bases between. Germline assignment: CDR1 MDHEN and CDR2 SYDVKM. The CDR3 sequence is 17 residues long. The CDR3: CASSLEYSGPALDEQFF. The CDR3 DNA is TGTGCCAGCAGTTTAGAGTATAGCGGTCCGGCCCTTGATGAGCAGTTCTTC.

This clonotype was detected many times. The genes are TRBV3-1 and TRBJ2-2, with 7 bases identical to TRBD1. In germline, CDR1 is LGHDT, CDR2 YNNKEL (reference sequence). V was pared by 3 bases and J by 4 bases, with 8 bases of the junction left unmatched. The CDR3 totals 16 residues. The CDR3 bases are TGTGCCAGCAGCCAGGGTGGACAGGCTCTCACCGGGGAGCTGTTTTTT. It specifies CASSQGGQALTGELFF.

A few counts support this clonotype. The gene calls are TRBV10-1 and TRBJ2-7, with 8 bases fitting TRBD2. The CDR3 is 13 amino acids. Germline trimming cut 4 bases from V and 3 bases from J; bases unmatched to any gene: 2. CDR1 WNHNN and CDR2 SYGVQD come from the germline V gene (reference sequence). CDR3 in amino acids: CASSAGLGYEQYF. Written as DNA, the CDR3 is TGCGCCAGCAGTGCGGGACTAGGCTACGAGCAGTACTTC.

Comments on this clonotype: A read error may account for a junction end that differs from germline. The chain employs TRBV28 and TRBJ1-3; possibly TRBD1 for D (5 bases). CDR1 MDHEN and CDR2 SYDVKM come from the germline V gene. CDR3 size: 18 residues. CDR3 sequence reads: CTSSLPPGGGGSGNTIYF. The CDR3 DNA follows: TGTACCAGCAGTTTACCGCCGGGCGGGGGGGGCTCTGGAAACACCATATATTTT.

This clonotype was observed at least ten times. The chain joins TRBV5-1 to TRBJ2-1; D is perhaps TRBD2 (6 bases). V was shortened by 7 bases and J by 8 bases, with 10 bases between the two germline ends. The germline V gene encodes CDR1 SGHRS and CDR2 YFSETQ. The CDR3 extends over 11 amino acids. The CDR3 spells CASRLAHEQFF. The CDR3 region has the DNA TGCGCCAGCCGCCTAGCGCATGAGCAGTTCTTC.

V is TRBV5-6 and J is TRBJ2-2; the match to TRBD1 covers 12 bases. CDR3 length: 15 amino acids. Germline CDR1 reads SGHDT; CDR2 reads YYEEEE. Trimming removed 3 bases from V and 7 bases from J; junction bases left unmatched: 4. The CDR3 bases are TGTGCCAGCAGCTGGGACAGGGGGCGCAACGGGGAGCTGTTTTTT. Translation: CASSWDRGRNGELFF.

The chain is built from TRBV9 and TRBJ1-5, with D maybe TRBD1 (6 bases). The V gene lost 3 bases and the J gene lost 2 bases, with 18 bases spanning the gap. Germline V gene lookup returns CDR1 SGDLS and CDR2 YYNGEE. There are 17 residues in the CDR3. CDR3 sequence (DNA): TGTGCCAGCAGCGGGGAGGGGGGACTGTCGGGCAATCAGCCCCAGCATTTT. Amino acid sequence: CASSGEGGLSGNQPQHF. The whole variable domain, filled in from reference TRBV9 and TRBJ1-5, reads DSGVTQTPKHLITATGQRVTLRCSPRSGDLSVYWYQQSLDQGLQFLIQYYNGEERAKGNILERFSAQQFPDLHSELNLSSLELGDSALYFCASSGEGGLSGNQPQHFGDGTRLSIL.

This clonotype was recorded a few times. J is TRBJ1-2 and V is TRBV19, with D tentatively TRBD1 (5 bases). Germline V gene data show CDR1 as LNHDA and CDR2 as SQIVND (reference sequence). The CDR3 runs to 16 residues. V lost 6 bases, J lost 3 bases, and 20 bases lay in between. The CDR3 DNA reads TGTGCCAGTAGCCACCTGCGACAGTGGGATGACTATGGCTACACCTTC. Its protein is CASSHLRQWDDYGYTF.

This clonotype was recorded at least ten times. The chain joins TRBV7-3 to TRBJ2-3; TRBD2 agrees at 14 bases. CDR1 and CDR2 from the germline V gene are SGHTA and FQGTGA. V lost 4 bases, J lost 3 bases, and 9 bases stayed unmatched. The CDR3 has 18 residues. DNA of the CDR3: TGTGCCAGCAGCTCCCGCAACGGGACTAGCGGGAGAACAGATACGCAGTATTTT. As protein: CASSSRNGTSGRTDTQYF.

The table lists this clonotype with a count of one. A read error may explain this, as a much larger clone is one base away. This chain connects TRBV2 to TRBJ2-5; the D gene is possibly TRBD1 (5 bases). The J call may be wrong; the DNA end is better matched by TRBJ2-1. CDR1 and CDR2 from the germline V gene are SNHLY and FYNNEI. CDR3 length equals 14 residues. This chain's CDR3 is CASSDPGQPETQFF. In DNA form, the CDR3 reads TGTGCCAGCAGTGATCCAGGGCAACCGGAGACCCAGTTCTTC.

Points on this clonotype: The junction and the germline gene differ at one end; a read error may be behind it. The chain uses TRBV13 and TRBJ2-5; a weak D match, TRBD2 (5 bases). The CDR3 is made up of 14 amino acids. Germline V gene sequence: CDR1 PRHDT, CDR2 FYEKMQ (reference sequence). The CDR3 here is CASSLSEGSGDRFF. As DNA, the CDR3 is TGTGCCAGCAGCTTAAGCGAGGGAAGCGGAGACCGGTTCTTC.